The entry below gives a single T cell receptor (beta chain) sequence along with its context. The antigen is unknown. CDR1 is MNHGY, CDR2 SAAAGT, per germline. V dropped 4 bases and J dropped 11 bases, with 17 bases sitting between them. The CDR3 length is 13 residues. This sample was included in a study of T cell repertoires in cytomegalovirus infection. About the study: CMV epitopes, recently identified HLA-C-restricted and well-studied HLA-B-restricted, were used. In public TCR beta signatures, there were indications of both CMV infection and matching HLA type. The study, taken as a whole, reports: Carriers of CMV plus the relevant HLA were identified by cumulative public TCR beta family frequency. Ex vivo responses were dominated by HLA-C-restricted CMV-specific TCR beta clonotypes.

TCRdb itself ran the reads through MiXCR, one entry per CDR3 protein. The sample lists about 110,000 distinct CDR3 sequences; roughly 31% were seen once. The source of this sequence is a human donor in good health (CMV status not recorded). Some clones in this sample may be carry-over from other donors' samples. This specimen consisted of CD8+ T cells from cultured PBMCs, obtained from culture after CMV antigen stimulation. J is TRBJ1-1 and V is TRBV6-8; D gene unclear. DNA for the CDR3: TGTGCCAGCAGTTCCGCCGGGTCTCTGGACGCTTTCTTT. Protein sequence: CASSSAGSLDAFF.